These 31 T cell receptor beta chains were all obtained from the same sample, sequenced in a study of early T cells in non-severe SARS-CoV-2 infection. Via MiXCR, TCRdb re-called the 5' RACE reads, giving one row per CDR3 protein. The sample lists about 34,000 distinct CDR3 sequences, less than 8% occurring once. Sequencing was done on a sample of whole blood. Source of these receptors: an adult who was a healthcare worker with PCR-confirmed SARS-CoV-2 infection or an uninfected control (not recorded which).

By frequency in the sample, this clonotype is medium-sized. The chain joins TRBV20-1 to TRBJ1-2, with TRBD1 identical over 7 bases. V trimming: 5 bases; J trimming: 5 bases; junction bases outside the gene matches: 11. The CDR3 has 14 residues. Germline assignment: CDR1 DFQATT and CDR2 SNEGSKA (reference sequence). CDR3 sequence reads: CSAAHQTGIYGYTF. CDR3 nucleotides: TGCAGTGCTGCCCACCAGACAGGGATATATGGCTACACCTTC.

This clonotype was found many times. V and J are TRBV30 and TRBJ2-3, with D unresolved. The CDR3 has 11 amino acids. Trimming shortened V by 0 bases and J by 8 bases, and 6 bases separated the two germline ends. Germline assignment: CDR1 GTSNPN and CDR2 SVGIG (reference sequence). The CDR3 protein is CAWSVTLTQYF. CDR3 coding DNA: TGTGCCTGGAGTGTAACCCTTACGCAGTATTTT.

Many counts were recorded for this clonotype. This rearrangement joins TRBV2 to TRBJ1-5; no reliable D call. This CDR3 spans 12 amino acids. CDR1 SNHLY and CDR2 FYNNEI come from the germline V gene. V gave up 6 bases and J gave up 6 bases, with 9 bases separating them. The chain's CDR3 is CASSPFSQPQHF. CDR3 sequence (DNA): TGTGCCAGCAGCCCCTTCAGTCAGCCCCAGCATTTT.

This clonotype has ten or more counts. The chain combines TRBV6-2 or TRBV6-3 with TRBJ1-2; D gene uncertain. Germline CDR1 is MNHEY and CDR2 is SVGEGT. Trimming left V 5 bases short and J 3 bases short, with 10 bases between. This CDR3 spans 13 amino acids. Here the CDR3 DNA reads TGTGCCAGCAGTATCGGGATTTACTATGGCTACACCTTC. As protein: CASSIGIYYGYTF.

In this sample, this clonotype turned up many times. The chain has TRBV29-1 and TRBJ1-4; D gene ambiguous. Germline CDR1 reads SQVTM; CDR2 reads ANQGSEA. V dropped 3 bases and J dropped 6 bases, with 11 bases sitting between them. The CDR3 is 13 residues long. The CDR3 sequence: CSVEGAEDEKLFF. DNA for the CDR3: TGCAGCGTTGAGGGCGCGGAGGATGAAAAACTGTTTTTT.

This clonotype appeared a few times. V gene TRBV28 combines with J gene TRBJ1-1; tentative D call: TRBD1 (6 bases). The CDR3 has 14 amino acids. V shed 5 bases and J shed 4 bases, with 14 bases lying between them. Germline V lookup: CDR1 MDHEN, CDR2 SYDVKM. CDR3 residues: CASSPRGGSTEAFF. The CDR3 DNA follows: TGTGCCAGCAGTCCCCGAGGGGGAAGCACTGAAGCTTTCTTT.

This clonotype was counted at least ten times. The CDR3 DNA is TGCAGTGCTAGAGGAGGGCACGAGCAGTACTTC. Protein: CSARGGHEQYF. V is TRBV20-1 and J is TRBJ2-7; TRBD2 might be the D (5 bases). CDR1 is DFQATT, CDR2 SNEGSKA, per germline (reference sequence). V was shortened by 1 base and J by 5 bases, with 6 bases between the two germline ends. The CDR3 has 11 amino acids.

The sample holds many counts of this clonotype. The junction differs from germline at one of its ends, possibly a read error. The chain employs TRBV29-1 and TRBJ2-7; D ambiguous. CDR1 is SQVTM, CDR2 ANQGSEA, per germline. The length of the CDR3 is 11 residues. The CDR3 DNA sequence: TGCAGCGTTGACATCTCCGACGAGCAGTACTTC. Protein product: CSVDISDEQYF.

This clonotype was observed many times. The chain links TRBV4-3 to TRBJ2-3; the match to TRBD2 covers 9 bases. V shed 2 bases and J 2 bases; nucleotides not matched to a gene: 2. The CDR3 is 15 residues long. Germline CDR1 LGHNA, CDR2 YSLEER. CDR3 residues: CASSQSSGVTDTQYF. The CDR3 coding sequence is TGCGCCAGCAGCCAATCTAGCGGGGTCACAGATACGCAGTATTTT.

This clonotype was recorded many times. V and J are TRBV29-1 and TRBJ2-2; the D is unclear. CDR1 is SQVTM, CDR2 ANQGSEA, per germline. Deletions cut 5 bases from V and 3 bases from J, with 4 bases between. There are 11 residues in the CDR3. The CDR3 region is CSVSDTGELFF. CDR3 nucleotides: TGCAGCGTTAGTGACACCGGGGAGCTGTTTTTT.

This clonotype appeared many times. The chain links TRBV20-1 to TRBJ2-2, with a weak D call TRBD1 (5 bases). The CDR3 length is 15 residues. Germline V gene lookup returns CDR1 DFQATT and CDR2 SNEGSKA (reference sequence). V was cut by 3 bases and J by 5 bases, with 16 bases left in between. The CDR3 reads CSARGQGRRTGELFF. CDR3 bases: TGCAGTGCTAGGGGCCAGGGCAGAAGGACCGGGGAGCTGTTTTTT.

V usage is TRBV11-2 and J usage is TRBJ1-1; weak D call: TRBD1 (5 bases). Germline V gene data show CDR1 as SGHAT and CDR2 as FQNNGV. The CDR3 loop spans 15 amino acids. The V and J ends lost 6 bases and 6 bases respectively, with 20 bases between them. CDR3 amino acids: CASSLEPTASPEAFF. The CDR3 DNA reads as TGTGCCAGCAGTCTCGAACCGACAGCGTCGCCTGAAGCTTTCTTT.

In this sample, this clonotype turned up many times. The chain couples TRBV6-6 to TRBJ2-7; TRBD1 agrees at 7 bases. The J segment lost 0 bases and the V segment lost 6 bases, leaving 5 bases of the junction unmatched. The germline CDR1 and CDR2 sequences are MNHNY and SVGAGI (reference sequence). This CDR3 comprises 14 residues. The DNA of the CDR3 is TGTGCCAGCAGGTGGGACAGCGGCTCCTACGAGCAGTACTTC. Its translation is CASRWDSGSYEQYF.

The table lists this clonotype with a few counts. The V gene is TRBV27, the J gene TRBJ2-7; the D gene is possibly TRBD2 (5 bases). CDR3 length: 14 amino acids. V lost 2 bases and J 3 bases, leaving 11 bases between the germline ends. Germline CDR1 reads MNHEY; CDR2 reads SMNVEV (reference sequence). CDR3 region: CASSLGPGNYEQYF. CDR3 nucleotides: TGTGCCAGCAGTTTAGGACCGGGGAACTACGAGCAGTACTTC.

In its sample, this clonotype was seen a few times. The CDR3: CASSFLYRGDGYTF. CDR3 bases: TGTGCCAGCAGCTTTCTTTACCGGGGCGATGGCTACACCTTC. V and J are TRBV5-5 and TRBJ1-2, with D possibly being TRBD1 (5 bases). This CDR3 comprises 14 residues. The V gene's germline CDR1 is SGHKS and CDR2 YYEKEE (reference sequence). Trimming removed 2 bases at V and 6 bases at J, with 14 bases between.

This chain connects TRBV7-9 to TRBJ2-7; D remains ambiguous. Trimming stripped 1 base from V and 5 bases from J, with 9 bases between. The germline V gene encodes CDR1 SEHNR and CDR2 FQNEAQ (reference sequence). CDR3 length equals 13 residues. CDR3 sequence reads: CASSLVGLHEQYF. CDR3 DNA: TGTGCCAGCAGCTTAGTGGGTCTCCACGAGCAGTACTTC.

This clonotype was seen many times. The V gene is TRBV7-9, the J gene TRBJ1-4; 9 bases align to TRBD1. Germline V gives CDR1 SEHNR, CDR2 FQNEAQ (reference sequence). This CDR3 comprises 14 residues. The junction had 4 bases not matched to a gene; V was cut back by 5 bases and J by 6 bases. The CDR3 reads CASSRRTGDEKLFF. Here the CDR3 DNA reads TGTGCCAGCAGCCGGCGGACAGGGGATGAAAAACTGTTTTTT.

There are a few counts of this clonotype. The chain has TRBV29-1 and TRBJ1-4; tentative D call: TRBD1 (5 bases). Germline CDR1 and CDR2: SQVTM and ANQGSEA. This CDR3 comprises 14 residues. V gave up 0 bases and J gave up 7 bases, with 12 bases separating them. The CDR3: CSVEDGGLGEKLFF. The CDR3 DNA reads as TGCAGCGTTGAAGATGGGGGACTGGGTGAAAAACTGTTTTTT.

This clonotype is medium-sized within its sample. This chain connects TRBV20-1 to TRBJ2-7, with TRBD1 matching 11 bases. Trimming cost V 2 bases and J 6 bases; bases outside gene matches: 3. The germline V gene has CDR1 DFQATT and CDR2 SNEGSKA (reference sequence). The CDR3 runs 13 residues. CDR3 region: CSARRTGGFEQYF. CDR3 in DNA: TGCAGTGCTAGAAGGACAGGGGGCTTCGAGCAGTACTTC.

The table lists this clonotype with a few counts. The gene calls are TRBV5-4 and TRBJ1-6; TRBD1 matches 7 bases. The V gene end was trimmed by 4 bases and the J gene end by 4 bases; junction bases not matched to a gene: 2. The CDR3 has 14 amino acids. From germline, CDR1 is SGHNT and CDR2 YYREEE (reference sequence). CDR3 sequence (DNA): TGTGCCAGCAGCGACAGGGTTTATAATTCACCCCTCCACTTT. Protein product: CASSDRVYNSPLHF.

This clonotype showed up many times. This chain links TRBV30 with TRBJ2-7; no clear D. Germline-derived CDR1 and CDR2 are GTSNPN and SVGIG (reference sequence). V was cut by 0 bases and J by 9 bases, with 15 bases left in between. The CDR3 is 13 amino acids. DNA of the CDR3: TGTGCCTGGAGTGTAGAGTCCTACGAGTGGCAGTACTTC. Its translation is CAWSVESYEWQYF.

This clonotype counts as medium-sized (0.01 to 0.1%). The chain links TRBV20-1 to TRBJ2-7; D is possibly TRBD1 or TRBD2 (5 bases each). V shed 2 bases and J shed 4 bases, with 12 bases lying between them. The germline V gene encodes CDR1 DFQATT and CDR2 SNEGSKA (reference sequence). The CDR3 loop spans 13 amino acids. The CDR3 loop reads CSARRDAAYEQYF. The CDR3 nucleotides are TGCAGTGCTAGAAGGGACGCCGCGTACGAGCAGTACTTC.

This clonotype has at least ten counts. This chain joins TRBV12-3 or TRBV12-4 and TRBJ2-2, with 7 bases fitting TRBD1. V lost 6 bases to trimming and J lost 3 bases; unmatched junction nucleotides: 4. The CDR3 contains 14 residues. CDR3 residues: CASRLTGDTGELFF. The CDR3 DNA sequence: TGTGCCAGCAGGCTTACAGGGGACACCGGGGAGCTGTTTTTT.

The chain recombines TRBV28 with TRBJ1-2; D ambiguous. This CDR3 comprises 13 residues. V dropped 6 bases and J dropped 4 bases, with 12 bases sitting between them. From germline, CDR1 is MDHEN and CDR2 SYDVKM. The CDR3 region has the DNA TGTGCCAGCAGGCCGAGAGGATCCTATGGCTACACCTTC. It encodes CASRPRGSYGYTF.

This clonotype was seen at least ten times. The chain employs TRBV20-1 and TRBJ1-2; D unclear. Germline CDR1 is DFQATT and CDR2 is SNEGSKA (reference sequence). The ends were cut back, 5 bases at V and 6 bases at J, with 10 bases in the middle. This CDR3 contains 11 residues. The CDR3 DNA is TGCAGTGCTTTCCAGGCGGATGGCTACACCTTC. Translating gives CSAFQADGYTF.

This clonotype was counted many times. The DNA of the CDR3 is TGTGCCAGCAGTCCACAGGGAATTAATTCACCCCTCCACTTT. As protein: CASSPQGINSPLHF. The genes are TRBV2 and TRBJ1-6; D is perhaps TRBD1 (6 bases). Trimming removed 5 bases at V and 6 bases at J, with 11 bases between. Germline V lookup: CDR1 SNHLY, CDR2 FYNNEI. The CDR3 contains 14 residues.

This clonotype was recorded at least ten times. This sequence joins TRBV5-1 and TRBJ2-1; D ambiguous. Trimming pared 4 bases from V and 0 bases from J, leaving 11 bases between. In germline, CDR1 is SGHRS, CDR2 YFSETQ. This CDR3 has 15 residues. The CDR3 is CASSQMPSSYNEQFF. The CDR3 DNA reads as TGCGCCAGCAGCCAGATGCCTAGCTCCTACAATGAGCAGTTCTTC.

Ten or more counts support this clonotype. Here the CDR3 DNA reads TGTGCCAGCAGTGATCGCGACAGGAGCCAAGAGACCCAGTACTTC. Translation gives CASSDRDRSQETQYF. This sequence joins TRBV2 and TRBJ2-5; D is perhaps TRBD1 (6 bases). The germline V gene has CDR1 SNHLY and CDR2 FYNNEI. The CDR3 is 15 residues long. The V gene lost 3 bases and the J gene lost 1 base, with 12 bases spanning the gap.

At least ten counts were recorded for this clonotype. The chain employs TRBV11-2 and TRBJ2-7, with D unclear. Looked up from germline, CDR1 is SGHAT and CDR2 is FQNNGV. The CDR3 totals 15 residues. Trimming shortened V by 2 bases and J by 0 bases, and 11 bases separated the two germline ends. CDR3 in DNA: TGTGCCAGCAGCTTAATCGCGAGCGCCTCCTACGAGCAGTACTTC. It encodes CASSLIASASYEQYF.

This clonotype was detected ten times or more. The rearrangement joins TRBV28 to TRBJ2-7; 7 bases agree with TRBD1. CDR3 length: 15 amino acids. Germline lookup yields CDR1 MDHEN and CDR2 SYDVKM. J was trimmed by 9 bases and V by 7 bases; bases with no gene match: 18. CDR3 DNA sequence: TGTGCCAGCACCACCCGGGACAGTTACCTACGAGGGCAGTACTTC. Amino acid sequence: CASTTRDSYLRGQYF. The full variable domain, with the rest looked up from reference TRBV28 and TRBJ2-7, is DVKVTQSSRYLVKRTGEKVFLECVQDMDHENMFWYRQDPGLGLRLIYFSYDVKMKEKGDIPEGYSVSREKKERFSLILESASTNQTSMYLCASTTRDSYLRGQYFGPGTRLTVT.

The V gene is TRBV5-1, the J gene TRBJ2-3; 11 bases map to TRBD1. Germline V gene data show CDR1 as SGHRS and CDR2 as YFSETQ. Trimming removed 5 bases from V and 5 bases from J; junction bases left unmatched: 7. The CDR3 length is 15 residues. CDR3 residues: CASSEDRGRGDTQYF. The CDR3 region has the DNA TGCGCCAGCAGTGAGGACAGGGGGCGAGGAGATACGCAGTATTTT. Together with reference TRBV5-1 and TRBJ2-3, the CDR3 gives the full variable domain: KAGVTQTPRYLIKTRGQQVTLSCSPISGHRSVSWYQQTPGQGLQFLFEYFSETQRNKGNFPGRFSGRQFSNSRSEMNVSTLELGDSALYLCASSEDRGRGDTQYFGPGTRLTVL.